This entry concerns a single T cell receptor (beta chain). The sample is drawn from a study of response to subunit inactivated influenza vaccine. CDR1 is MNHEY, CDR2 SMNVEV, per germline (reference sequence). Trimming cost V 5 bases and J 2 bases, with 13 bases left between them. The length of the CDR3 is 14 residues. TCRdb ran MiXCR on the RT-PCR reads and lists one entry per CDR3 protein. The repertoire consists of about 170,000 distinct CDR3 sequences, with around a tenth occurring once and the leading ten covering around 40%. V usage is TRBV27 and J usage is TRBJ2-7; the D is unclear. This TCR was recovered from a man in his fifties or sixties who received an inactivated influenza vaccine. This sample comprised CD8+ T cells sorted from PBMCs, obtained around 2 years after vaccination. CDR3 bases: TGTGCCAGCAGTCCCACCCCGATGGCCTACGAGCAGTACTTC. Translation: CASSPTPMAYEQYF.